These 21 T cell receptor beta chains share one sample of origin, sequenced in a study of blood T cell repertoires in COVID-19. Assay used: immunoSEQ multiplex PCR; TCRdb lists only in-frame clones, some missing. The sample holds around 400,000 clones; about 87% are singletons and the top ten take roughly a tenth. The material sequenced was peripheral blood. These receptor sequences come from a woman aged 25 to 39 with COVID-19, enrolled during active disease.

The chain links TRBV28 to TRBJ2-5; D call uncertain. Germline-derived CDR1 and CDR2 are MDHEN and SYDVKM. CDR3 size: 15 residues. Trimming pared 10 bases from V and 7 bases from J, leaving 25 bases between. CDR3 loop: CAITPLSGPRGTQYF. DNA for the CDR3: TGTGCCATCACCCCCCTATCCGGTCCAAGAGGGACCCAGTACTTC. Based on the CDR3 plus reference TRBV28 and TRBJ2-5, the full variable domain is DVKVTQSSRYLVKRTGEKVFLECVQDMDHENMFWYRQDPGLGLRLIYFSYDVKMKEKGDIPEGYSVSREKKERFSLILESASTNQTSMYLCAITPLSGPRGTQYFGPGTRLLVL.

The CDR3 protein is CAWTQGQGFEKLFF. DNA of the CDR3: TGTGCCTGGACCCAGGGACAGGGGTTTGAAAAACTGTTTTTT. The gene calls are TRBV30 and TRBJ1-4, with 10 bases matching TRBD1. The germline V gene encodes CDR1 GTSNPN and CDR2 SVGIG (reference sequence). This CDR3 has 14 amino acids. The V segment lost 4 bases and the J segment 7 bases; nucleotides outside the gene matches: 6.

The chain links TRBV10-3 to TRBJ1-1; maybe TRBD1 (5 bases). Trimming stripped 3 bases from V and 9 bases from J, with 8 bases between. CDR3 size: 11 residues. Per germline, CDR1 ENHRY and CDR2 SYGVKD. The CDR3 reads CAISDRAQAFF. CDR3 in DNA: TGTGCCATCAGTGACAGGGCCCAAGCTTTCTTT.

This clone was recorded once. The V call is TRBV13, the J call TRBJ1-1, with D tentatively TRBD1 (5 bases). The CDR3 is made up of 16 amino acids. Germline CDR1 reads PRHDT; CDR2 reads FYEKMQ (reference sequence). Trimming shortened V by 6 bases and J by 3 bases, and 20 bases separated the two germline ends. CDR3 sequence (DNA): TGTGCCAGCAGGACCGGGCCCCAGGGCGTGGACACTGAAGCTTTCTTT. It is translated as CASRTGPQGVDTEAFF.

The genes are TRBV5-1 and TRBJ2-1, with 13 bases lining up with TRBD2. The junction had 17 bases not matched to a gene; V was cut back by 5 bases and J by 9 bases. Looked up from germline, CDR1 is SGHRS and CDR2 is YFSETQ. CDR3 length: 18 amino acids. The CDR3 region is CASSQPRRTSGSIIEQFF. The CDR3 bases are TGCGCCAGCAGTCAACCAAGGCGGACTAGCGGGAGTATAATTGAGCAGTTCTTC. Filled out from reference TRBV5-1 and TRBJ2-1, the complete variable domain reads KAGVTQTPRYLIKTRGQQVTLSCSPISGHRSVSWYQQTPGQGLQFLFEYFSETQRNKGNFPGRFSGRQFSNSRSEMNVSTLELGDSALYLCASSQPRRTSGSIIEQFFGPGTRLTVL.

The chain links TRBV7-2 to TRBJ2-3, with D perhaps matching TRBD1 (5 bases). CDR1 is SGHTA and CDR2 is FQGNSA in the germline V gene. The CDR3 spans 13 residues. V was shortened by 1 base and J by 7 bases, with 9 bases between the two germline ends. CDR3 DNA: TGTGCCAGCAGCTTAGAGGGGTTCAATACGCAGTATTTT. It codes for CASSLEGFNTQYF.

V gene TRBV28 combines with J gene TRBJ1-1, with 7 nucleotides matching TRBD1. The CDR3 spans 12 residues. J gave up 9 bases and V 4 bases, and 5 bases lay outside the gene matches. Germline V gene data show CDR1 as MDHEN and CDR2 as SYDVKM. The CDR3 protein is CASSYQTGKAFF. The DNA of the CDR3 is TGTGCCAGCAGTTACCAGACAGGGAAAGCTTTCTTT. Drawing the rest from reference TRBV28 and TRBJ1-1, the complete variable domain is DVKVTQSSRYLVKRTGEKVFLECVQDMDHENMFWYRQDPGLGLRLIYFSYDVKMKEKGDIPEGYSVSREKKERFSLILESASTNQTSMYLCASSYQTGKAFFGQGTRLTVV.

The chain recombines TRBV9 with TRBJ1-1, with D maybe TRBD1 (6 bases). V lost 4 bases to trimming and J lost 0 bases, with 13 bases between them. This CDR3 region has 15 residues. Germline V gives CDR1 SGDLS, CDR2 YYNGEE. The CDR3 DNA sequence: TGTGCCAGCAGCCCGAGGACAGCAATGAACACTGAAGCTTTCTTT. This gives the protein CASSPRTAMNTEAFF.

The genes are TRBV4-2 and TRBJ2-1; 12 positions match TRBD2. J gave up 6 bases and V 1 base, and 4 bases lay outside the gene matches. The CDR3 length is 16 residues. CDR1 is LGHNA and CDR2 is YNFKEQ in the germline V gene. In DNA form, the CDR3 reads TGTGCCAGCAGCCAAGGGACTAGCGGGATTCCCAATGAGCAGTTCTTC. This encodes CASSQGTSGIPNEQFF.

The chain employs TRBV30 and TRBJ1-1; the match to TRBD1 covers 11 bases. The V and J ends lost 5 bases and 5 bases, in that order; junction bases with no gene match: 7. This CDR3 has 14 amino acids. Germline lookup yields CDR1 GTSNPN and CDR2 SVGIG (reference sequence). The CDR3 here is CAWDERDRGTEAFF. The CDR3, as DNA: TGTGCCTGGGATGAGCGGGACAGGGGGACTGAAGCTTTCTTT. Using reference TRBV30 and TRBJ1-1 for the parts outside the CDR3, the full variable domain is SQTIHQWPATLVQPVGSPLSLECTVEGTSNPNLYWYRQAAGRGLQLLFYSVGIGQISSEVPQNLSASRPQDRQFILSSKKLLLSDSGFYLCAWDERDRGTEAFFGQGTRLTVV.

The table lists this clone with a count of one. The rearrangement links TRBV28 to TRBJ1-5, with D unresolved. CDR3 length: 13 amino acids. V lost 2 bases, J lost 4 bases, and 6 bases lay in between. Looked up from germline, CDR1 is MDHEN and CDR2 is SYDVKM. CDR3 sequence: CASSLRRNQPQHF. The CDR3 region has the DNA TGTGCCAGCAGTTTACGGAGGAATCAGCCCCAGCATTTT.

This clone was detected once. This chain uses TRBV4-1 with TRBJ2-2, with a tentative D call TRBD1 (6 bases). This CDR3 has 15 amino acids. Trimming cost V 4 bases and J 5 bases, with 14 bases left between them. The germline V gene encodes CDR1 MGHRA and CDR2 YSYEKL. The CDR3 region has the DNA TGCGCCAGCAGCCGTCAGCAGGGGCGGACCGGGGAGCTGTTTTTT. Protein: CASSRQQGRTGELFF.

This chain uses TRBV19 with TRBJ1-1; TRBD1 is a possible D gene (5 bases). The CDR3 totals 20 residues. The germline gives CDR1 LNHDA, CDR2 SQIVND (reference sequence). V dropped 3 bases and J dropped 0 bases, with 26 bases sitting between them. For the CDR3, the DNA is TGTGCCAGTAGTATGAAATTCCTCCCCGCAGGGCGCGACATGAACACTGAAGCTTTCTTT. This translates into CASSMKFLPAGRDMNTEAFF.

This clone was seen only once. Here the CDR3 reads CASSVAGRATQYF. In DNA, the CDR3 is TGTGCCAGCAGCGTAGCGGGGAGAGCTACGCAGTATTTT. The chain recombines TRBV9 with TRBJ2-3; a possible D gene is TRBD2 (5 bases). The V end was cut by 0 bases, the J end by 8 bases, with 10 bases between. This CDR3 has 13 residues. Germline V gene lookup returns CDR1 SGDLS and CDR2 YYNGEE.

This chain joins TRBV27 and TRBJ2-1; TRBD2 agrees at 12 bases. V dropped 1 base and J dropped 0; count of bases not matched to a gene: 4. Germline V gives CDR1 MNHEY, CDR2 SMNVEV (reference sequence). The CDR3 totals 18 residues. The CDR3 region is CASSLFLAGGSSYNEQFF. In nucleotides, the CDR3 is TGTGCCAGCAGTTTATTCCTAGCGGGAGGGTCCTCCTACAATGAGCAGTTCTTC.

This rearrangement joins TRBV4-1 to TRBJ2-7; 10 bases are shared with TRBD1. CDR1 and CDR2 from the germline V gene are MGHRA and YSYEKL. After removal of 3 bases from V and 3 bases from J, the junction contained 2 bases not matched to a gene. The CDR3 is made up of 14 amino acids. The DNA for the CDR3 is TGCGCCAGCAGCCAGGGACAGGGGAACTACGAGCAGTACTTC. Encoded protein: CASSQGQGNYEQYF.

The V and J genes are TRBV5-6 and TRBJ1-3; unclear D gene. CDR1 is SGHDT, CDR2 YYEEEE, per germline. The V end was cut by 0 bases, the J end by 2 bases, with 9 bases between. The CDR3 spans 15 residues. The CDR3 loop is CASSLAGGTGNTIYF. CDR3 nucleotides: TGTGCCAGCAGCTTGGCCGGAGGGACTGGAAACACCATATATTTT. The full variable domain, its missing parts supplied by reference TRBV5-6 and TRBJ1-3, is DAGVTQSPTHLIKTRGQQVTLRCSPKSGHDTVSWYQQALGQGPQFIFQYYEEEERQRGNFPDRFSGHQFPNYSSELNVNALLLGDSALYLCASSLAGGTGNTIYFGEGSWLTVV.

This clone was counted only a few times. The chain couples TRBV11-2 to TRBJ1-5, with TRBD1 matching 10 bases. The CDR3 sequence is 15 residues long. Germline CDR1 reads SGHAT; CDR2 reads FQNNGV. Trimming at V came to 6 bases and at J to 3 bases, leaving 5 bases not matched to a gene. The CDR3 loop is CASSRDRGHNQPQHF. Written as DNA, the CDR3 is TGTGCCAGCAGTCGCGACAGGGGGCACAATCAGCCCCAGCATTTT. Drawing the rest from reference TRBV11-2 and TRBJ1-5, the complete variable domain is EAGVAQSPRYKIIEKRQSVAFWCNPISGHATLYWYQQILGQGPKLLIQFQNNGVVDDSQLPKDRFSAERLKGVDSTLKIQPAKLEDSAVYLCASSRDRGHNQPQHFGDGTRLSIL.

The chain has TRBV7-2 and TRBJ2-1, with 13 bases identical to TRBD2. With V trimmed by 2 bases and J by 0 bases, 7 bases remained unmatched. Germline CDR1 SGHTA, CDR2 FQGNSA. This CDR3 region has 19 residues. The CDR3 sequence: CASSLISTSGRNSYNEQFF. The CDR3 DNA sequence: TGTGCCAGCAGCTTAATATCGACTAGCGGGAGGAACTCCTACAATGAGCAGTTCTTC. Supplemented by reference TRBV7-2 and TRBJ2-1, the full variable domain reads GAGVSQSPSNKVTEKGKDVELRCDPISGHTALYWYRQSLGQGLEFLIYFQGNSAPDKSGLPSDRFSAERTGGSVSTLTIQRTQQEDSAVYLCASSLISTSGRNSYNEQFFGPGTRLTVL.

The V and J genes are TRBV5-4 and TRBJ2-1; 8 nucleotides agree with TRBD1. After removal of 3 bases from V and 3 bases from J, the junction contained 2 bases not matched to a gene. This CDR3 region has 14 residues. CDR1 is SGHNT, CDR2 YYREEE, per germline (reference sequence). The CDR3 spells CASSYGTGYNEQFF. CDR3 DNA sequence: TGTGCCAGCAGCTACGGGACAGGCTACAATGAGCAGTTCTTC.

The chain employs TRBV2 and TRBJ2-1; TRBD2 is a possible D gene (6 bases). The CDR3 sequence is 11 residues long. Trimming shortened V by 4 bases and J by 9 bases, and 7 bases separated the two germline ends. The germline gives CDR1 SNHLY, CDR2 FYNNEI. The CDR3 protein is CASSVGGEQFF. The CDR3 DNA follows: TGTGCCAGCAGTGTCGGGGGTGAGCAGTTCTTC.